The TCR beta chain described here comes from a study of T cells in Graves' hyperthyroidism and ophthalmopathy. Trimming cost V 0 bases and J 0 bases, with 11 bases left between them. This CDR3 has 15 residues. Germline CDR1 and CDR2: DFQATT and SNEGSKA (reference sequence). RNA transcripts were the template for amplifying TCR beta CDR3 regions. First-round RT-PCR of the TCR CDR3 relied on the HTBI primer set. One entry per CDR3 protein, called by TCRdb with MiXCR from the multiplex PCR reads. The sample has around 360,000 distinct CDR3 sequences; about 16% are singletons. Diagnoses rested on clinical symptoms, serum thyroxine and TRAb, thyroid ultrasound and orbital computed tomography. PBMCs stemmed from 10 ml fresh peripheral blood. The table lists this clonotype with many counts. The antigen is undetermined. Study-wide findings and caveats: The blood repertoire included most of the expanded thyroid clonotypes above 0.001. Ophthalmopathy and stable hyperthyroidism were separated by a 13 V-J model.

The clonotype originates from a woman aged 60-70 years with Graves' ophthalmopathy. The chain is built from TRBV20-1 and TRBJ1-1; no firm D call. What was sequenced was blood. The CDR3 loop reads CSAREGTVMNTEAFF. The CDR3, as DNA: TGCAGTGCTAGAGAGGGAACAGTTATGAACACTGAAGCTTTCTTT.